The present entry profiles one TCR beta chain with its context. The data are from a study of blood T cell repertoires in COVID-19. The CDR3 is made up of 14 amino acids. Germline values: CDR1 SGDLS, CDR2 YYNGEE. Trimming took off 3 bases at V and 4 bases at J, with 13 bases between the two ends. Produced via immunoSEQ multiplex PCR; TCRdb's table is partial and in-frame only. The sample carries around 40,000 clones, more than 70% recorded once. This chain connects TRBV9 to TRBJ1-2; unclear D gene. The origin of this receptor is a human donor in a cohort sampled during active COVID-19. The material sequenced was peripheral blood. The DNA of the CDR3 is TGTGCCAGCAGCGCCACCTCCCGGAGCTATGGCTACACCTTC. Residues: CASSATSRSYGYTF.